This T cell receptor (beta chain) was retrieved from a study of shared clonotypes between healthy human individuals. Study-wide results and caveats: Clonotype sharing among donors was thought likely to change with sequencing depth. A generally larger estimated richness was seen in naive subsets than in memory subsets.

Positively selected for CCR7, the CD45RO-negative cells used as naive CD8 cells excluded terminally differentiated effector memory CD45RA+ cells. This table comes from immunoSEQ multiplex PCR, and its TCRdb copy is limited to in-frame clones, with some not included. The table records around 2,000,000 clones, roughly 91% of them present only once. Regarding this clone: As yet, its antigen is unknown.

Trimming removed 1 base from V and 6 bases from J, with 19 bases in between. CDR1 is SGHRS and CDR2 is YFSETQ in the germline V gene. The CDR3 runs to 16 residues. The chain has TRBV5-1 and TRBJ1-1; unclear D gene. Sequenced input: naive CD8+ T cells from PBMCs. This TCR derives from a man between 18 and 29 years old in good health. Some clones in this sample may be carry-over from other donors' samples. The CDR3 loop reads CASSLHTEGGRAEAFF. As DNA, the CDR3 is TGCGCCAGCAGCTTGCACACAGAGGGTGGACGCGCTGAAGCTTTCTTT. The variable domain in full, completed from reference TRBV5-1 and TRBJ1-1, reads KAGVTQTPRYLIKTRGQQVTLSCSPISGHRSVSWYQQTPGQGLQFLFEYFSETQRNKGNFPGRFSGRQFSNSRSEMNVSTLELGDSALYLCASSLHTEGGRAEAFFGQGTRLTVV.